The T cell receptor beta chain under discussion was sequenced for a study of blood T cell repertoires in COVID-19. Across the study: T cells, B-cell-depleted T cells, or PBMCs supplied cDNA or gDNA.

This table comes from immunoSEQ multiplex PCR, and its TCRdb copy is limited to in-frame clones, with some not included. In the table there are approximately 330,000 clones, around 86% of which are singletons. Categorization into cohorts depended on clinical history that participants reported. CDR1 SGHRS and CDR2 YFSETQ come from the germline V gene. V shed 5 bases and J 4 bases; nucleotides not matched to a gene: 9. This CDR3 has 15 amino acids. The V call is TRBV5-1, the J call TRBJ1-1, with TRBD1 matching over 9 bases. The sample consisted of PBMCs or T cells enriched from blood (not recorded which). This TCR was sampled from a woman aged 40 to 50 with acute COVID-19. The CDR3 reads CASSPQGAGGTEAFF. CDR3 nucleotides: TGCGCCAGCAGTCCACAGGGGGCTGGGGGCACTGAAGCTTTCTTT.